The clone carrying this T cell receptor beta chain has just one count. The data were taken from a study of blood T cells in healthy people across ages. Then a second PCR, running about 6 to 11 cycles, was carried out with a sample-barcoded 5' primer and a J-beta primer mix. A single record per CDR3 protein comes from TCRdb applying MiXCR to the 5' RACE reads. The sample has about 1.6 million distinct CDR3 sequences; roughly 32% are singletons. The material sequenced was blood. This clonotype was obtained from a woman between 25 and 40 years old in good health.

The CDR3 loop reads CASVGTGGSSTGYEQYF. CDR3 bases: TGTGCCAGCGTGGGGACAGGGGGGAGTAGCACTGGGTACGAGCAGTACTTC. The chain is built from TRBV28 and TRBJ2-7; 11 bases are a match to TRBD1. Unmatched junction bases numbered 16, after V lost 8 bases and J lost 4 bases. The CDR3 contains 17 residues. Looked up from germline, CDR1 is MDHEN and CDR2 is SYDVKM.